These T cell receptor beta chains were read from a single sample in a study of technical replicates of blood from four donors. TCRdb's copy holds only in-frame clones and misses some; the assay was immunoSEQ multiplex PCR. The sample records roughly 79,000 clones, 85% to 95% being singletons. The specimen sequenced was T cells isolated from PBMCs. These receptors all come from a human donor in good health. Both conserved end residues are part of each CDR3. A D gene is named only where the DNA matches it firmly. Only part of the rows carry a size: once, few, many, or a class if the clone is expanded.

d_call: TRBD2
v_call: TRBV2
j_call: TRBJ2-3
clone_size: .
cdr3_nt: TGTGCCAGCAGGAGTAGCGGGAGAAGCACAGATACGCAGTATTTT
cdr3_aa: CASRSSGRSTDTQYF

d_call: .
v_call: TRBV7-9
j_call: TRBJ1-5
clone_size: .
cdr3_nt: TGTGCCAGCAGCTTAGCATCGGGAGCTAGCAATCAGCCCCAGCATTTT
cdr3_aa: CASSLASGASNQPQHF

d_call: TRBD1
v_call: TRBV20-1
j_call: TRBJ2-7
clone_size: .
cdr3_nt: TGCAGTGGACAGGGGGCCTACGAGCAGTACTTC
cdr3_aa: CSGQGAYEQYF

d_call: .
v_call: TRBV7-2
j_call: TRBJ1-3
clone_size: .
cdr3_nt: TGTGCCAGCAGCCCACAATCTGGAAACACCATATATTTT
cdr3_aa: CASSPQSGNTIYF

d_call: TRBD2
v_call: TRBV27
j_call: TRBJ2-7
clone_size: few
cdr3_nt: TGTGCCAGCAGTCCCATGGGCGGGAGCGCCGCTTACGAGCAGTACTTC
cdr3_aa: CASSPMGGSAAYEQYF

d_call: TRBD2
v_call: TRBV9
j_call: TRBJ2-1
clone_size: once
cdr3_nt: TGTGCCAGCAGCTTCAGCGGGAGCCTAGGTAATGAGCAGTTCTTC
cdr3_aa: CASSFSGSLGNEQFF

d_call: TRBD2
v_call: TRBV11-2
j_call: TRBJ2-1
clone_size: .
cdr3_nt: TGTGCCAGCAGCTTAGAAGCGGGAGTCAGGAACAATGAGCAGTTCTTC
cdr3_aa: CASSLEAGVRNNEQFF

d_call: .
v_call: TRBV28
j_call: TRBJ2-7
clone_size: .
cdr3_nt: TGTGCCAGCAGTTATACTCTAAACAGTCCAAAGGACTACGAGCAGTACTTC
cdr3_aa: CASSYTLNSPKDYEQYF

d_call: .
v_call: TRBV5-1
j_call: TRBJ2-1
clone_size: .
cdr3_nt: TGCGCCAGCAGCCCTTCGGACACCACCTTTTACTCCTACAATGAGCAGTTCTTC
cdr3_aa: CASSPSDTTFYSYNEQFF

d_call: .
v_call: TRBV9
j_call: TRBJ1-1
clone_size: .
cdr3_nt: TGTGCCAGCAGCGAGGGGGGGGGCCTGGGCACTGAAGCTTTCTTT
cdr3_aa: CASSEGGGLGTEAFF

d_call: TRBD1
v_call: TRBV28
j_call: TRBJ1-4
clone_size: .
cdr3_nt: TGTGCCAGCAGTTTAGGAGGGGGCGGAGGTGAAAAACTGTTTTTT
cdr3_aa: CASSLGGGGGEKLFF

d_call: .
v_call: TRBV6-5
j_call: TRBJ1-1
clone_size: .
cdr3_nt: TGTGCCGTAGAGTTTGGGAACACTGAAGCTTTCTTT
cdr3_aa: CAVEFGNTEAFF

d_call: TRBD1
v_call: TRBV10-3
j_call: TRBJ1-3
clone_size: .
cdr3_nt: TGTGCCGCCACAGGGGGCTCTGGAAACACCATATATTTT
cdr3_aa: CAATGGSGNTIYF

d_call: .
v_call: TRBV4-2
j_call: TRBJ1-4
clone_size: .
cdr3_nt: TGTGCCAGCAGCGAGCGTCTAAGGGAAAAACTGTTTTTT
cdr3_aa: CASSERLREKLFF

d_call: TRBD1
v_call: TRBV28
j_call: TRBJ2-1
clone_size: .
cdr3_nt: TGTGCCAGCAGCTCCCCAGGGGGCGTACCTACCAATGAGCAGTTCTTC
cdr3_aa: CASSSPGGVPTNEQFF

d_call: TRBD2
v_call: TRBV5-1
j_call: TRBJ2-7
clone_size: .
cdr3_nt: TGCGCCAGCAGCTCGACGGACGGGGGGGAGCAGTACTTC
cdr3_aa: CASSSTDGGEQYF

d_call: .
v_call: TRBV7-9
j_call: TRBJ1-5
clone_size: .
cdr3_nt: TGTGCCAGCAGCGGAGATGGGACACCCAATCAGCCCCAGCATTTT
cdr3_aa: CASSGDGTPNQPQHF

d_call: .
v_call: TRBV21-1
j_call: TRBJ2-7
clone_size: .
cdr3_nt: TGTGCCAGCAGCAATTGGCGGGACCTATCCGAGCAGTACTTC
cdr3_aa: CASSNWRDLSEQYF

d_call: TRBD1
v_call: TRBV15
j_call: TRBJ2-7
clone_size: .
cdr3_nt: TGTGCCACCAGCAGAGACATGACAGGGTCCTACGAGCAGTACTTC
cdr3_aa: CATSRDMTGSYEQYF